This T cell receptor beta chain comes out of a study of CD8 T cells in ankylosing spondylitis. Using quantitative 5'-RACE with molecular barcodes, the authors made TCR beta libraries. TCRdb called the 5' RACE reads again in MiXCR, with one record for every CDR3 protein. The table has approximately 540,000 distinct CDR3 sequences, approximately 11% seen once. CDR1 and CDR2 (germline): SGHRS, YFSETQ. This CDR3 is 16 amino acids long. V was pared by 1 base and J by 2 bases, with 13 bases between. This clonotype was observed a few times. Antigen unknown. Study results and caveats: A TCR beta motif of eight or nine highly homologous variants seemed to mark ankylosing spondylitis blood. Disease-linked clones proved CD8+ and comparatively uncommon in peripheral blood.

Material for sequencing was blood, either unsorted or a sorted T cell fraction (not recorded which). The chain is built from TRBV5-1 and TRBJ1-3, with D maybe TRBD1 (5 bases). The sequence derives from a male donor with ankylosing spondylitis. DNA of the CDR3: TGCGCCAGCAGCTTGCAGGGACCGAGCACTGGAAACACCATATATTTT. Translating it yields CASSLQGPSTGNTIYF.